Following are 22 T cell receptor beta chains from one sample sequenced in a study of cytomegalovirus exposure and HLA in healthy donors. PCR was performed using 60 Vbeta and 13 Jbeta primers. Produced via immunoSEQ multiplex PCR; TCRdb's table is partial and in-frame only. In the table there are some 160,000 clones, around 85% of which are singletons. Specimen: PBMCs. All receptors come from a male donor in good health and CMV-seronegative.

This rearrangement joins TRBV19 to TRBJ1-2, with 7 bases fitting TRBD1. Germline V gene sequence: CDR1 LNHDA, CDR2 SQIVND (reference sequence). With V trimmed by 3 bases and J by 3 bases, 7 bases remained unmatched. This CDR3 spans 15 amino acids. CDR3 in amino acids: CASSIVAGGHYGYTF. In DNA form, the CDR3 reads TGTGCCAGTAGTATCGTGGCAGGGGGACACTATGGCTACACCTTC.

This chain links TRBV27 with TRBJ2-5; TRBD1 matches 8 bases. With 2 bases clipped from V and 11 bases from J, the junction kept 10 bases outside the gene matches. Germline V CDR1 and CDR2: MNHEY, SMNVEV (reference sequence). CDR3 length: 14 residues. CDR3 loop: CASSLLGDRREQYF. The CDR3 nucleotides read TGTGCCAGCAGTTTACTTGGGGACAGGAGGGAGCAGTACTTC.

This sequence joins TRBV6-5 and TRBJ2-5; D is perhaps TRBD2 (5 bases). The V end was cut by 6 bases, the J end by 5 bases, with 13 bases between. Germline CDR1 and CDR2: MNHEY and SVGAGI. This CDR3 spans 13 amino acids. The CDR3 bases are TGTGCCAGCAGGGAGGACTTGAGGGAGACCCAGTACTTC. This gives the protein CASREDLRETQYF.

The V call is TRBV4-1, the J call TRBJ2-7; a weak D match, TRBD1 (5 bases). The CDR3 loop spans 15 amino acids. CDR1 and CDR2 from the germline V gene are MGHRA and YSYEKL. Trimming took 0 bases from V and 0 from J, leaving 9 bases between them. The CDR3 DNA reads as TGCGCCAGCAGCCAAGAATGGACACCCTCCTACGAGCAGTACTTC. This translates into CASSQEWTPSYEQYF.

The V call is TRBV6-5, the J call TRBJ2-2, with D possibly being TRBD2 (6 bases). Trimming removed 6 bases from V and 6 bases from J, with 17 bases in between. Germline lookup yields CDR1 MNHEY and CDR2 SVGAGI. The length of the CDR3 is 15 residues. The DNA of the CDR3 is TGTGCCAGCAGCACCCAAGTGAGGGACTCCGGGGAGCTGTTTTTT. This encodes CASSTQVRDSGELFF.

This clone showed up just once. The chain recombines TRBV11-2 with TRBJ2-3; D is undetermined. The germline V and J ends were trimmed by 2 bases and 1 base, with 4 bases remaining between them. The V gene's germline CDR1 is SGHAT and CDR2 FQNNGV. The CDR3 is made up of 13 amino acids. The DNA of the CDR3 is TGTGCCAGCAGCTTACCTGGCACAGATACGCAGTATTTT. Its translation: CASSLPGTDTQYF.

This chain joins TRBV11-2 and TRBJ2-3; weak D call: TRBD1 (6 bases). The germline V gene has CDR1 SGHAT and CDR2 FQNNGV. The CDR3 covers 16 residues. Trimming took 1 base from V and 0 from J, leaving 11 bases between them. The DNA for the CDR3 is TGTGCCAGCAGCTTAGTCACAGGGTTAAGCACAGATACGCAGTATTTT. This translates into CASSLVTGLSTDTQYF.

The chain links TRBV11-2 to TRBJ1-1; unclear D gene. This CDR3 is built from 14 residues. Germline CDR1 and CDR2: SGHAT and FQNNGV. The ends were cut back, 0 bases at V and 4 bases at J, with 9 bases in the middle. CDR3 nucleotide sequence: TGTGCCAGCAGCTTAGAGCGGTTGAGCACTGAAGCTTTCTTT. This codes for CASSLERLSTEAFF.

The rearrangement joins TRBV7-8 to TRBJ2-5, with D unresolved. V was trimmed by 1 base and J by 1 base, leaving 10 bases between them. This CDR3 region has 15 residues. The V gene's germline CDR1 is SGHVS and CDR2 FQNEAQ. CDR3 loop: CASSLVAGLQETQYF. Here the CDR3 DNA reads TGTGCCAGCAGCTTAGTAGCTGGTCTCCAAGAGACCCAGTACTTC.

This rearrangement joins TRBV7-2 to TRBJ2-3; 7 bases match TRBD2. This CDR3 region has 15 residues. The J segment lost 6 bases and the V segment lost 2 bases, leaving 8 bases of the junction unmatched. Germline CDR1 is SGHTA and CDR2 is FQGNSA. CDR3 sequence reads: CASSLRERGGDTQYF. The CDR3 nucleotides read TGTGCCAGCAGCTTAAGGGAGCGGGGCGGCGATACGCAGTATTTT.

This chain's CDR3 is CASSIRLSSYNEQFF. The CDR3, as DNA: TGTGCCAGCAGCATCAGGCTCTCCTCCTACAATGAGCAGTTCTTC. The chain couples TRBV13 to TRBJ2-1; D remains unclear. The CDR3 is 15 residues long. The germline gives CDR1 PRHDT, CDR2 FYEKMQ (reference sequence). The V end lost 5 bases, the J end lost 0 bases, and 11 bases lay between the germline ends.

This clone was seen a handful of times. This chain connects TRBV11-2 to TRBJ2-3, with 10 bases that match TRBD2. The V gene's germline CDR1 is SGHAT and CDR2 FQNNGV. The CDR3 totals 18 residues. The trim removed 0 bases at V and 1 base at J, leaving 7 bases unmatched. The chain's CDR3 is CASSLDHGLAEGTDTQYF. The CDR3 region has the DNA TGTGCCAGCAGCTTAGACCACGGACTAGCGGAAGGCACAGATACGCAGTATTTT.

V gene TRBV18 combines with J gene TRBJ1-5; the D gene is possibly TRBD1 (5 bases). The CDR3 extends over 15 amino acids. Trimming removed 5 bases from V and 6 bases from J, with 17 bases in between. Germline V lookup: CDR1 KGHSH, CDR2 LQKENI. The chain's CDR3 is CASSATTRVAQPQHF. CDR3 bases: TGTGCCAGCTCAGCCACGACCAGGGTTGCTCAGCCCCAGCATTTT.

This chain uses TRBV5-4 with TRBJ2-1; the match to TRBD1 covers 9 bases. CDR1 is SGHNT, CDR2 YYREEE, per germline (reference sequence). This CDR3 comprises 13 residues. With 3 bases clipped from V and 6 bases from J, the junction kept 1 base outside the gene matches. As DNA, the CDR3 is TGTGCCAGCAGCTGGGACAGGGCCAATGAGCAGTTCTTC. Its translation: CASSWDRANEQFF. The full variable domain, in which reference TRBV5-4 and TRBJ2-1 provide the parts outside the CDR3, is ETGVTQSPTHLIKTRGQQVTLRCSSQSGHNTVSWYQQALGQGPQFIFQYYREEENGRGNFPPRFSGLQFPNYSSELNVNALELDDSALYLCASSWDRANEQFFGPGTRLTVL.

The DNA of the CDR3 is TGCGCCAGCAGCTTGGCGACTAGCGGGGCCCAGTACTTC. It yields the protein CASSLATSGAQYF. The V call is TRBV5-1, the J call TRBJ2-5, with TRBD2 matching over 11 bases. The V and J ends lost 0 bases and 9 bases, in that order; junction bases with no gene match: 1. Per the germline V gene, CDR1 is SGHRS and CDR2 is YFSETQ. The CDR3 consists of 13 residues.

This chain uses TRBV21-1 with TRBJ1-3; the table's D gene call, TRBD1, was not cross checked with the DNA. TRBV21-1 has pseudogene status. This CDR3 region has 19 residues. CDR3 coding DNA: TGTGCCAGCAGCAAAGGGTCCGGGACAGGTCGAAACTCTGGAAACACCATATATTTT. Residues: CASSKGSGTGRNSGNTIYF.

The rearrangement joins TRBV7-6 to TRBJ1-2; 8 bases are shared with TRBD1. CDR1 and CDR2 from the germline V gene are SGHVS and FNYEAQ. This CDR3 region has 14 residues. With 5 bases clipped from V and 5 bases from J, the junction kept 7 bases outside the gene matches. The chain's CDR3 is CASSRYRGEYGYTF. In nucleotides, the CDR3 is TGTGCCAGCAGCCGGTACAGGGGGGAGTATGGCTACACCTTC.

This clone turned up a few times. The chain combines TRBV19 with TRBJ2-6; a possible D gene is TRBD2 (5 bases). Germline values: CDR1 LNHDA, CDR2 SQIVND (reference sequence). V was trimmed by 6 bases and J by 4 bases, leaving 13 bases between them. The CDR3 sequence is 15 residues long. Here the CDR3 DNA reads TGTGCCAGTAGGAGGCGGGCTGAAGGGGCCAACGTCCTGACTTTC. This sequence encodes CASRRRAEGANVLTF.

The V call is TRBV19, the J call TRBJ2-7; 9 nucleotides agree with TRBD1. CDR3 length equals 13 residues. V trimming: 6 bases; J trimming: 5 bases; junction bases outside the gene matches: 5. CDR1 and CDR2 from the germline V gene are LNHDA and SQIVND (reference sequence). The CDR3 sequence is CASRDRGIDEQYF. CDR3 bases: TGTGCCAGTAGGGACAGGGGTATTGACGAGCAGTACTTC. Full variable domain (missing parts from reference TRBV19 and TRBJ2-7): DGGITQSPKYLFRKEGQNVTLSCEQNLNHDAMYWYRQDPGQGLRLIYYSQIVNDFQKGDIAEGYSVSREKKESFPLTVTSAQKNPTAFYLCASRDRGIDEQYFGPGTRLTVT.

CDR3 loop: CASRGTVNTGELFF. The CDR3 coding sequence is TGTGCCAGCAGGGGGACAGTGAACACCGGGGAGCTGTTTTTT. The chain combines TRBV2 with TRBJ2-2; 7 positions agree with TRBD1. Germline V lookup: CDR1 SNHLY, CDR2 FYNNEI. With 6 bases clipped from V and 1 base from J, the junction kept 2 bases outside the gene matches. CDR3 size: 14 residues.

This clone showed up just a few times. The chain employs TRBV4-3 and TRBJ2-1; maybe TRBD2 (6 bases). CDR1 is LGHNA and CDR2 is YSLEER in the germline V gene. V dropped 3 bases and J dropped 4 bases, with 13 bases sitting between them. The CDR3 totals 15 residues. The CDR3 DNA reads TGCGCCAGCAGCCAGGAGGGAACTCCATACAATGAGCAGTTCTTC. Its translation is CASSQEGTPYNEQFF.

This clone came up once. This rearrangement joins TRBV7-9 to TRBJ2-7; weak D call: TRBD1 (5 bases). Trimming stripped 3 bases from V and 6 bases from J, with 9 bases between. The CDR3 is 12 residues long. In germline, CDR1 is SEHNR, CDR2 FQNEAQ (reference sequence). CDR3 loop: CASSLTEVEQYF. CDR3 nucleotide sequence: TGTGCCAGCAGCTTGACAGAGGTCGAGCAGTACTTC. The full variable domain, completed using reference TRBV7-9 and TRBJ2-7, is DTGVSQNPRHKITKRGQNVTFRCDPISEHNRLYWYRQTLGQGPEFLTYFQNEAQLEKSRLLSDRFSAERPKGSFSTLEIQRTEQGDSAMYLCASSLTEVEQYFGPGTRLTVT.